Shown below are 10 T cell receptor beta chains from a single sample sequenced in a study of early T cells in non-severe SARS-CoV-2 infection. TCRdb reprocessed the 5' RACE reads with MiXCR, giving one entry per CDR3 protein. The table records about 33,000 distinct CDR3 sequences, 4.5% to 7% of them present only once. The sample comprised whole blood. The receptors were gathered from an adult who was a healthcare worker with PCR-confirmed SARS-CoV-2 infection or an uninfected control (not recorded which).

This sequence joins TRBV27 and TRBJ1-6; 7 bases are shared with TRBD1. The germline CDR1 and CDR2 sequences are MNHEY and SMNVEV (reference sequence). The CDR3 loop spans 13 amino acids. Unmatched junction bases numbered 4, after V lost 4 bases and J lost 10 bases. The CDR3 protein is CASSWEGASPLHF. The DNA for the CDR3 is TGTGCCAGCAGTTGGGAGGGGGCCTCACCCCTCCACTTT.

The sample holds many counts of this clonotype. V gene TRBV6-2 or TRBV6-3 combines with J gene TRBJ2-3; TRBD1 might be the D (5 bases). The germline V and J ends were trimmed by 3 bases and 0 bases, with 7 bases remaining between them. CDR1 and CDR2 (germline): MNHEY, SVGEGT. This CDR3 spans 14 amino acids. The CDR3, as DNA: TGTGCCAGCAGTTATACAGGAAGCACAGATACGCAGTATTTT. Protein product: CASSYTGSTDTQYF.

V gene TRBV6-5 combines with J gene TRBJ1-4; possible D gene TRBD1, 5 bases. The V and J ends lost 2 bases and 8 bases respectively, with 6 bases between them. This CDR3 has 12 amino acids. Germline assignment: CDR1 MNHEY and CDR2 SVGAGI. In nucleotides, the CDR3 is TGTGCCAGCAGTTACAACAGGGAAAAACTGTTTTTT. Amino acid sequence: CASSYNREKLFF.

This clonotype was seen repeatedly, ten times or more. The gene calls are TRBV18 and TRBJ1-2, with 9 positions matching TRBD1. CDR3 length equals 15 residues. The J segment lost 6 bases and the V segment lost 0 bases, leaving 5 bases of the junction unmatched. Germline V gene sequence: CDR1 KGHSH, CDR2 LQKENI. CDR3 residues: CASSPPMDRGHGYTF. The CDR3 DNA sequence: TGTGCCAGCTCACCACCGATGGACAGGGGACATGGCTACACCTTC.

The rearrangement joins TRBV6-1 to TRBJ1-5; D may be TRBD1 (5 bases). Germline V lookup: CDR1 MNHNS, CDR2 SASEGT. V lost 8 bases and J 7 bases, leaving 15 bases between the germline ends. This CDR3 has 13 residues. The CDR3 bases are TGTGCCAGCTCCGACAGTCCGAAGCAGCCCCAGCATTTT. Translating it yields CASSDSPKQPQHF.

At least ten counts were recorded for this clonotype. CDR3 region: CASRGEGTGELFF. The CDR3 DNA reads TGTGCCAGCAGGGGAGAGGGAACCGGGGAGCTGTTTTTT. V gene TRBV25-1 combines with J gene TRBJ2-2; D is possibly TRBD2 (5 bases). V lost 6 bases and J 5 bases, leaving 10 bases between the germline ends. CDR3 length: 13 residues. Germline V CDR1 and CDR2: MGHDK, SYGVNS.

This clonotype was seen ten or more times. The chain carries TRBV20-1 and TRBJ1-6, with D tentatively TRBD1 (5 bases). The CDR3 has 16 residues. The V end was cut by 6 bases, the J end by 0 bases, with 15 bases between. Germline values: CDR1 DFQATT, CDR2 SNEGSKA (reference sequence). The chain's CDR3 is CSALGLASSYNSPLHF. CDR3 in DNA: TGCAGTGCCCTGGGACTCGCGAGCTCCTATAATTCACCCCTCCACTTT.

This clonotype was recorded many times. This sequence joins TRBV12-3 or TRBV12-4 and TRBJ1-5; TRBD1 is a possible D gene (6 bases). The V gene lost 5 bases and the J gene lost 3 bases, with 11 bases spanning the gap. CDR3 length equals 14 residues. The CDR3 reads CASSVGTPNQPQHF. The CDR3 bases are TGTGCCAGCAGTGTCGGGACACCCAATCAGCCCCAGCATTTT.

CDR3 bases: TGTGCCAGCACCGAGCCGACAGGGGCCGGTGACTTTCGTTCCGATGGCTACACCTTC. Translation gives CASTEPTGAGDFRSDGYTF. The chain uses TRBV7-8 and TRBJ1-2, with 8 bases fitting TRBD1. CDR3 size: 19 residues. Germline assignment: CDR1 SGHVS and CDR2 FQNEAQ. After removal of 7 bases from V and 6 bases from J, the junction contained 25 bases not matched to a gene.

The chain has TRBV6-6 and TRBJ1-1, with D unresolved. V was shortened by 0 bases and J by 4 bases, with 12 bases between the two germline ends. The CDR3 consists of 15 residues. The germline gives CDR1 MNHNY, CDR2 SVGAGI (reference sequence). This CDR3 is CASSYSISLSTEAFF. In nucleotides, the CDR3 is TGTGCCAGCAGTTACTCGATCAGTTTATCCACTGAAGCTTTCTTT.